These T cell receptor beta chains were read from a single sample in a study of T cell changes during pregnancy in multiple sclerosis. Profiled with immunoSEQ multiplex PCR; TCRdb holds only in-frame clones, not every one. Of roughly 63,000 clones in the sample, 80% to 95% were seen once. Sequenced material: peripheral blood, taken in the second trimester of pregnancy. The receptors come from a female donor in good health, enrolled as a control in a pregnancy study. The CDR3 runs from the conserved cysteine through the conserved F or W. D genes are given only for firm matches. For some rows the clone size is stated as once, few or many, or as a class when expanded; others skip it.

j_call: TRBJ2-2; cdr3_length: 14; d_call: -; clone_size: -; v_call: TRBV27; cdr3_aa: CASSKQGYTGELFF; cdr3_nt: TGTGCCAGCAGTAAACAGGGCTACACCGGGGAGCTGTTTTTT
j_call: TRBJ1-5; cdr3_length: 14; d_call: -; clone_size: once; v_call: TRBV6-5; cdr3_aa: CASGWAGQNQPQHF; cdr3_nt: TGTGCCAGTGGGTGGGCCGGACAAAATCAGCCCCAGCATTTT
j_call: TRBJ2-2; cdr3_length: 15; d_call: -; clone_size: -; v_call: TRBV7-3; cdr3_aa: CASSPGGAYTGELFF; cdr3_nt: TGTGCCAGCAGCCCTGGGGGGGCCTACACCGGGGAGCTGTTTTTT
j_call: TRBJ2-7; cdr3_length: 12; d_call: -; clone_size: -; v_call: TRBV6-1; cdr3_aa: CASRKDSYEQYF; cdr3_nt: TGTGCCAGCAGAAAGGACAGCTACGAGCAGTACTTC
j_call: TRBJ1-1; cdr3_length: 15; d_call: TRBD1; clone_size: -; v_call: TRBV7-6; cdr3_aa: CASSVGQGMDGEAFF; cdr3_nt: TGTGCCAGCAGCGTAGGACAGGGGATGGACGGGGAAGCTTTCTTT
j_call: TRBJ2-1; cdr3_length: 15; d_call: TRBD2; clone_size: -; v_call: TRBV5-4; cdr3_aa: CASSQAAGGRDEQFF; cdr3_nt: TGTGCCAGCAGCCAAGCAGCGGGGGGGCGGGATGAGCAGTTCTTC
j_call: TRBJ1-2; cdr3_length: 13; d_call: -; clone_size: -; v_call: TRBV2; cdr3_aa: CASSDGRDYGYTF; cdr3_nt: TGTGCCAGCAGTGATGGGCGAGACTATGGCTACACCTTC
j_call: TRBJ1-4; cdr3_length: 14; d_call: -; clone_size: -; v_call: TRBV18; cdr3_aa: CASSARETNEKLFF; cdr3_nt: TGTGCCAGCTCAGCCCGGGAAACTAATGAAAAACTGTTTTTT
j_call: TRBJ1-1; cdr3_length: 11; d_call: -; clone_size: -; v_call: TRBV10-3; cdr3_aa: CAIAANTEAFF; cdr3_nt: TGTGCCATCGCGGCGAACACTGAAGCTTTCTTT
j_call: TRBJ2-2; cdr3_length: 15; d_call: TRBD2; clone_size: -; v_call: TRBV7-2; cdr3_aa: CASSLGLAVAGELFF; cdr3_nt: TGTGCCAGCAGCTTAGGGCTAGCGGTGGCCGGGGAGCTGTTTTTT
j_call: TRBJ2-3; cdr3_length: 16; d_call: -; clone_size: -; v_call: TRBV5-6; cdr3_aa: CASSETGGHLSDTQYF; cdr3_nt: TGTGCCAGCAGCGAGACCGGCGGCCACCTTTCAGATACGCAGTATTTT
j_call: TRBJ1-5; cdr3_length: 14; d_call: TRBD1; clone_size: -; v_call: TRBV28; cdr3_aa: CASSLTGGSQPQHF; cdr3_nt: TGTGCCAGCAGTTTAACAGGGGGAAGTCAGCCCCAGCATTTT
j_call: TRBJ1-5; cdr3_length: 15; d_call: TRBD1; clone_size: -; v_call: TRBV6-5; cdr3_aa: CASSSGGAGNQPQHF; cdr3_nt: TGTGCCAGCAGCTCAGGGGGCGCAGGCAATCAGCCCCAGCATTTT
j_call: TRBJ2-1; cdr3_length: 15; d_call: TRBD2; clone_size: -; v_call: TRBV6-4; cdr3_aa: CASSVAGGPGNEQFF; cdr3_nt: TGTGCCAGCTCGGTAGCGGGGGGGCCGGGCAATGAGCAGTTCTTC
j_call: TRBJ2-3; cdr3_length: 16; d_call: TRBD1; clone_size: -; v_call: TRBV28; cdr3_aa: CASSLWTGGRTDTQYF; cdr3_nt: TGTGCCAGCAGTTTATGGACAGGGGGACGCACAGATACGCAGTATTTT
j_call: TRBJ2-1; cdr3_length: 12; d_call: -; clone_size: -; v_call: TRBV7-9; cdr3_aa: CASSLELDEQFF; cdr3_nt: TGTGCCAGCAGCTTAGAACTAGATGAGCAGTTCTTC
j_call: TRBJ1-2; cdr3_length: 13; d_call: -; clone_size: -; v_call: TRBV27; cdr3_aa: CASSLSSNNGYTF; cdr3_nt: TGTGCCAGCAGTTTATCGTCCAACAATGGCTACACCTTC
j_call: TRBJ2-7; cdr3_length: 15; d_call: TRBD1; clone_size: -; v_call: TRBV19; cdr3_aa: CASSIAAGGSYEQYF; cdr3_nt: TGTGCCAGTAGTATAGCAGCAGGGGGCTCCTACGAGCAGTACTTC
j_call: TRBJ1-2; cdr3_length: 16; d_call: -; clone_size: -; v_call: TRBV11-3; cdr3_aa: CASSLDVNPAPEGYTF; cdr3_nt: TGTGCCAGCAGCTTAGATGTCAATCCTGCACCCGAGGGCTACACCTTC
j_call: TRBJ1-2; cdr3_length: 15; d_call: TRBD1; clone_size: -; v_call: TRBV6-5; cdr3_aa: CASSTWGQGATGYTF; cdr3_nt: TGTGCCAGCAGTACCTGGGGACAGGGAGCAACTGGCTACACCTTC
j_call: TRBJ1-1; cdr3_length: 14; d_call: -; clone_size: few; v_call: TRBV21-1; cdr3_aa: CASSIRQGHTEAFF; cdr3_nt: TGTGCCAGCAGCATACGACAGGGTCACACTGAAGCTTTCTTT
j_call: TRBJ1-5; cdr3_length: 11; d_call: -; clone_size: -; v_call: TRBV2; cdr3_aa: CASSGFRAQHF; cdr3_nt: TGTGCCAGCAGCGGGTTTCGAGCCCAGCATTTT
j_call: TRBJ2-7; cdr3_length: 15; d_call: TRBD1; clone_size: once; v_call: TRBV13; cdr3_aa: CASSFPGQGTYEQYF; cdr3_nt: TGTGCCAGCAGCTTTCCGGGACAGGGGACCTACGAGCAGTACTTC
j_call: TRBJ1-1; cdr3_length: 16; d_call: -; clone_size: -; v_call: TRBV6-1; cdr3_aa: CASSGDSSRGYTEAFF; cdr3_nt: TGTGCCAGCAGTGGAGATTCAAGCCGGGGGTACACTGAAGCTTTCTTT
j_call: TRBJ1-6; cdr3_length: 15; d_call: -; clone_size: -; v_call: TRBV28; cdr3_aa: CASSLYPGSNSPLHF; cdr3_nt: TGTGCCAGCAGTTTATACCCAGGTTCTAATTCACCCCTCCACTTT
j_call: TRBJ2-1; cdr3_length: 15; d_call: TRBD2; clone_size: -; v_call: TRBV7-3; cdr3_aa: CASSSGGGVGREQFF; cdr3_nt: TGTGCCAGCAGCTCGGGCGGGGGGGTTGGTCGGGAGCAGTTCTTC